Listed below are T cell receptor beta chains from one sample, sequenced in a study of cytomegalovirus exposure and HLA in healthy donors. The assay was immunoSEQ multiplex PCR, and TCRdb's table has in-frame clones only and misses some. Among about 160,000 clones listed, 60% to 75% were seen once. Source material: PBMCs. These receptors originate from a woman between 50 and 59 years old in good health and CMV-seropositive. Each CDR3 is given with its conserved first and last residue. D genes are given only for firm matches. For some rows the clone size is stated as once, few or many, or as a class when expanded; others skip it.

. | TRBJ2-1 | . | TRBV25-1 | CASSEWKGEGEQFF | TGTGCCAGCAGTGAATGGAAGGGGGAGGGTGAGCAGTTCTTC
. | TRBJ2-7 | few | TRBV13 | CASSLGQVLYEQYF | TGTGCCAGCAGCTTAGGGCAGGTACTTTACGAGCAGTACTTC
. | TRBJ2-3 | . | TRBV5-8 | CASSPGIDTQYF | TGTGCCAGCAGCCCGGGGATAGATACGCAGTATTTT
. | TRBJ2-5 | once | TRBV2 | CASSELQWETQYF | TGTGCCAGCAGTGAATTGCAGTGGGAGACCCAGTACTTC
. | TRBJ1-2 | . | TRBV5-8 | CASSFLGAIYGYTF | TGTGCCAGCAGCTTCCTCGGTGCCATTTACGGCTACACCTTC
TRBD1 | TRBJ1-5 | . | TRBV6-1 | CASGQGSGPQHF | TGTGCCAGCGGACAGGGCTCAGGGCCCCAGCATTTT
TRBD1 | TRBJ1-5 | . | TRBV2 | CASSPSPTGSNQPQHF | TGTGCCAGCAGCCCCAGCCCGACAGGGTCCAATCAGCCCCAGCATTTT
. | TRBJ2-1 | . | TRBV11-2 | CASSGRDFQRHYNEQFF | TGTGCCAGCAGTGGACGGGACTTTCAGAGACACTACAATGAGCAGTTCTTC
. | TRBJ1-3 | . | TRBV5-1 | CASSLGDISGNTIYF | TGCGCCAGCAGCTTGGGGGACATCTCTGGAAACACCATATATTTT
. | TRBJ2-2 | few | TRBV5-1 | CASSSPDRSNTGELFF | TGCGCCAGCAGCTCCCCAGACAGATCTAACACCGGGGAGCTGTTTTTT
TRBD2 | TRBJ2-1 | few | TRBV6-5 | CASSSTSGGNEQFF | TGTGCCAGCAGCTCTACTAGCGGGGGCAATGAGCAGTTCTTC
. | TRBJ2-2 | once | TRBV5-4 | CASSLRQVGTGELFF | TGTGCCAGCAGCTTGCGTCAGGTTGGCACCGGGGAGCTGTTTTTT
TRBD2 | TRBJ2-2 | few | TRBV7-8 | CASSLPGGTTGELFF | TGTGCCAGCAGCTTACCCGGGGGGACCACCGGGGAGCTGTTTTTT
. | TRBJ1-5 | . | TRBV28 | CASSFPRGDNQPQHF | TGTGCCAGCAGTTTCCCCAGGGGTGACAATCAGCCCCAGCATTTT
TRBD2 | TRBJ2-6 | . | TRBV4-1 | CASSRASGGAGANVLTF | TGCGCCAGCAGCCGGGCGAGCGGGGGGGCTGGGGCCAACGTCCTGACTTTC
. | TRBJ2-1 | . | TRBV7-9 | CASSFTQGQFF | TGTGCCAGCAGCTTCACCCAGGGTCAGTTCTTC
. | TRBJ1-5 | . | TRBV7-2 | CASSPQRFGPQHF | TGTGCCAGCAGCCCCCAACGGTTTGGGCCCCAGCATTTT
. | TRBJ1-6 | . | TRBV7-9 | CASSLGTNNSPLHF | TGTGCCAGCAGCTTAGGAACTAATAATTCACCCCTCCACTTT
. | TRBJ1-5 | . | TRBV2 | CASSRGAFGNQPQHF | TGTGCCAGCAGTCGGGGGGCCTTTGGCAATCAGCCCCAGCATTTT
TRBD1 | TRBJ1-2 | . | TRBV5-8 | CASSLRGQGGGYTF | TGTGCCAGCAGCTTGAGGGGACAGGGGGGCGGCTACACCTTC
TRBD1 | TRBJ1-2 | . | TRBV9 | CASSYLDRGHSGYTF | TGTGCCAGCAGCTACCTGGACAGGGGGCACAGTGGCTACACCTTC
. | TRBJ1-6 | . | TRBV15 | CAASRGENLDSPLHF | TGTGCCGCCAGCAGAGGGGAGAACCTGGATTCACCCCTCCACTTT
TRBD1 | TRBJ2-3 | . | TRBV6-4 | CASSGDRGSDTQYF | TGTGCCAGCAGTGGGGACAGGGGTTCGGATACGCAGTATTTT
. | TRBJ2-5 | . | TRBV13 | CASSLARVEEETQYF | TGTGCCAGCAGCTTAGCCCGGGTTGAGGAAGAGACCCAGTACTTC
TRBD1 | TRBJ2-5 | . | TRBV9 | CASSTGTGKETQYF | TGTGCCAGCAGCACCGGGACAGGGAAAGAGACCCAGTACTTC
. | TRBJ1-6 | . | TRBV2 | CACTPGAYNSPLHF | TGTGCCTGCACGCCCGGGGCCTATAATTCACCCCTCCACTTT
. | TRBJ1-6 | few | TRBV5-6 | CASSLNRQANSYNSPLHF | TGTGCCAGCAGCTTAAACCGGCAGGCGAACTCCTATAATTCACCCCTCCACTTT
TRBD1 | TRBJ2-1 | . | TRBV5-1 | CASSLLHPGQGDEQFF | TGCGCCAGCAGCTTGCTCCACCCGGGACAGGGCGATGAGCAGTTCTTC
. | TRBJ1-1 | . | TRBV2 | CASSVQGFSEAFF | TGTGCCAGCAGCGTGCAGGGTTTTTCTGAAGCTTTCTTT
TRBD1 | TRBJ2-5 | . | TRBV6-5 | CASSGYGRGPTKQYF | TGTGCCAGCAGTGGCTATGGCAGGGGGCCTACGAAGCAGTACTTC
TRBD2 | TRBJ2-1 | few | TRBV5-1 | CASFPGSGGGEQFF | TGCGCCAGCTTTCCCGGCAGCGGGGGGGGTGAGCAGTTCTTC
. | TRBJ1-2 | few | TRBV6-5 | CASSYWREGVNYGYTF | TGTGCCAGCAGTTACTGGAGGGAGGGGGTGAACTATGGCTACACCTTC
. | TRBJ1-1 | . | TRBV5-1 | CASSLLPLNTEAFF | TGCGCCAGCAGCTTACTCCCGCTCAACACTGAAGCTTTCTTT
. | TRBJ2-7 | . | TRBV2 | CASSSDASEQYF | TGTGCCAGCAGTTCCGATGCGTCCGAGCAGTACTTC
TRBD1 | TRBJ2-7 | few | TRBV30 | CAWSRTGTGREQYF | TGTGCCTGGAGCAGGACCGGGACAGGGCGCGAGCAGTACTTC
TRBD1 | TRBJ1-4 | . | TRBV5-1 | CATQTTGARGEKLFF | TGCGCCACCCAAACTACAGGGGCCCGGGGTGAAAAACTGTTTTTT
TRBD2 | TRBJ2-2 | . | TRBV2 | CASSYIAGGGSGELFF | TGTGCCAGCAGTTACATAGCGGGGGGTGGTTCCGGGGAGCTGTTTTTT
. | TRBJ2-2 | once | TRBV5-1 | CASSLRGTNTGELFF | TGCGCCAGCAGCTTGCGGGGAACGAACACCGGGGAGCTGTTTTTT
. | TRBJ1-1 | . | TRBV2 | CASTQWTDGTEAFF | TGTGCCAGCACCCAGTGGACAGATGGGACTGAAGCTTTCTTT
TRBD2 | TRBJ2-5 | . | TRBV4-1 | CASSQEGTSTTQYF | TGCGCCAGCAGCCAAGAGGGGACTAGCACGACCCAGTACTTC